Presented here are 19 T cell receptor beta chains from one specimen sequenced in a study of blood T cells in healthy people across ages. It was with a sample-barcoded 5' primer and a J-beta primer mix that a second PCR of about 6 to 12 cycles was run. MiXCR, run by TCRdb on the 5' RACE reads, gives a single entry per CDR3 protein. The table has 700,000 or so distinct CDR3 sequences, over 20% seen once. Sequencing was carried out using blood. The receptors originated from a man aged 70-80 years in good health.

The J gene is TRBJ2-3, the V gene TRBV28; the match to TRBD1 covers 8 bases. Germline V gene lookup returns CDR1 MDHEN and CDR2 SYDVKM. V was clipped by 6 bases and J by 3 bases; unmatched bases: 5. The length of the CDR3 is 14 residues. CDR3: CASRIRGLTDTQYF. Here the CDR3 DNA reads TGTGCCAGCAGGATCAGGGGGCTAACAGATACGCAGTATTTT.

On this clonotype: The junction shows a germline mismatch at one end, possibly a read error. The chain recombines TRBV12-3 or TRBV12-4 with TRBJ2-1, with D perhaps given as TRBD1 or TRBD2 (5 bases each). The CDR3 contains 17 residues. CDR3 in amino acids: CAGSLGTVIFSYNEQFF. The CDR3 DNA is TGTGCCGGCAGTTTAGGGACGGTCATTTTCTCCTACAATGAGCAGTTCTTC.

J is TRBJ2-4 and V is TRBV19; D is tentatively TRBD1 or TRBD2 (5 bases each). This CDR3 comprises 15 residues. V gave up 7 bases and J gave up 8 bases, with 21 bases separating them. CDR1 and CDR2 from the germline V gene are LNHDA and SQIVND (reference sequence). The CDR3 sequence: CASKSDQDLGDIQYF. In DNA, the CDR3 is TGTGCCAGTAAGTCGGATCAGGATCTGGGGGACATTCAGTACTTC. The complete variable domain, with remaining parts taken from reference TRBV19 and TRBJ2-4, reads DGGITQSPKYLFRKEGQNVTLSCEQNLNHDAMYWYRQDPGQGLRLIYYSQIVNDFQKGDIAEGYSVSREKKESFPLTVTSAQKNPTAFYLCASKSDQDLGDIQYFGAGTRLSVL.

This clonotype occurred many times. The chain is built from TRBV5-1 and TRBJ2-7, with unresolved D. The CDR3 sequence is 12 residues long. The germline gives CDR1 SGHRS, CDR2 YFSETQ. V dropped 0 bases and J dropped 3 bases, with 4 bases sitting between them. DNA of the CDR3: TGCGCCAGCAGCTTGGGAGACTACGAGCAGTACTTC. Translated: CASSLGDYEQYF.

This clonotype occurred a few times. At one boundary the junction diverges from the germline segment, which might be a read error. V usage is TRBV7-9 and J usage is TRBJ2-1, with D tentatively TRBD1 or TRBD2 (5 bases each). This CDR3 is built from 11 residues. CDR1 and CDR2 from the germline V gene are SEHNR and FQNEAQ (reference sequence). As DNA, the CDR3 is TGTGCCAGCAGCTTAGTTTCCCTGGGGGACTTC. This gives the protein CASSLVSLGDF.

This clonotype was seen a few times. J is TRBJ1-4 and V is TRBV11-2, with 8 bases identical to TRBD1. The germline V gene encodes CDR1 SGHAT and CDR2 FQNNGV. Trimming took 5 bases from V and 8 from J; bases not matched to a gene: 16. This CDR3 has 17 residues. This CDR3 reads CASSIGGQVRRREKLFF. In DNA, the CDR3 is TGTGCCAGCAGCATAGGGGGACAGGTACGCCGTCGCGAAAAACTGTTTTTT.

This clonotype was detected only once. Relative to the germline gene, one junction end is altered; a read error may explain this. V is TRBV5-6 and J is TRBJ2-5, with 13 bases that match TRBD2. Per the germline V gene, CDR1 is SGHDT and CDR2 is YYEEEE. The CDR3 is 13 residues long. This CDR3 reads CASSRGLAGLRFF. The CDR3 nucleotides read TGTGCCAGCAGCAGGGGACTAGCGGGACTCCGGTTCTTC. The full variable domain, with the rest looked up from reference TRBV5-6 and TRBJ2-5, is DAGVTQSPTHLIKTRGQQVTLRCSPKSGHDTVSWYQQALGQGPQFIFQYYEEEERQRGNFPDRFSGHQFPNYSSELNVNALLLGDSALYLCASSRGLAGLRFFGPGTRLLVL.

This clonotype was picked up many times. The V and J genes are TRBV5-6 and TRBJ1-2, with TRBD1 as a possible D gene (6 bases). CDR3 size: 16 residues. Looked up from germline, CDR1 is SGHDT and CDR2 is YYEEEE. The V end lost 1 base, the J end lost 1 base, and 14 bases lay between the germline ends. CDR3: CASSLYEQGLNYGYTF. As DNA, the CDR3 is TGTGCCAGCAGCTTGTACGAACAGGGCCTTAACTATGGCTACACCTTC.

The chain couples TRBV6-6 to TRBJ2-3, with 8 bases fitting TRBD2. V shed 5 bases and J 4 bases; nucleotides not matched to a gene: 11. The V gene's germline CDR1 is MNHNY and CDR2 SVGAGI (reference sequence). This CDR3 is built from 16 residues. The CDR3 DNA sequence: TGTGCCAGCAGTGACGTGTCGGGGGGGCCTGCAGATACGCAGTATTTT. Encoded protein: CASSDVSGGPADTQYF.

Only a few counts were recorded for this clonotype. The chain carries TRBV28 and TRBJ2-5; no definite D call. V lost 2 bases and J 0 bases, leaving 7 bases between the germline ends. CDR1 is MDHEN, CDR2 SYDVKM, per germline. This CDR3 region has 14 residues. CDR3 DNA sequence: TGTGCCAGCAGTTTAAGGGTATACCAAGAGACCCAGTACTTC. Translation gives CASSLRVYQETQYF.

As concerns this clonotype: The germline gene is not matched at one end of the junction; a read error may be the cause. The chain recombines TRBV12-3 or TRBV12-4 with TRBJ2-3; 13 bases match TRBD2. CDR3 length equals 16 residues. The CDR3 loop reads CASSRGTSGNTDTEYF. CDR3 DNA sequence: TGTGCCAGCAGCCGCGGGACTAGCGGGAATACAGATACGGAGTATTTT.

The chain recombines TRBV14 with TRBJ2-1; no clear D. V lost 2 bases to trimming and J lost 5 bases, with 10 bases between them. Germline CDR1 SGHDN, CDR2 FVKESK. The CDR3 extends over 14 amino acids. CDR3 region: CASSQLSGNNEQFF. As DNA, the CDR3 is TGTGCCAGCAGCCAATTGTCGGGCAACAATGAGCAGTTCTTC.

This clonotype has a handful of counts. V is TRBV4-1 and J is TRBJ2-7; TRBD1 agrees at 7 bases. The CDR3 spans 14 residues. V dropped 0 bases and J dropped 4; count of bases not matched to a gene: 3. CDR1 is MGHRA, CDR2 YSYEKL, per germline. CDR3 DNA: TGCGCCAGCAGCCAAGAACTACAGGGGTACGAGCAGTACTTC. It encodes CASSQELQGYEQYF.

The chain joins TRBV3-1 to TRBJ1-2; tentatively, D is TRBD1 (6 bases). The V and J ends lost 1 base and 3 bases respectively, with 15 bases between them. CDR1 is LGHDT, CDR2 YNNKEL, per germline (reference sequence). The CDR3 totals 16 residues. This CDR3 reads CASSQGTAPSDYGYTF. The CDR3 bases are TGTGCCAGCAGCCAAGGGACAGCCCCCAGCGACTATGGCTACACCTTC.

The rearrangement uses TRBV6-6 and TRBJ2-3; 7 bases match TRBD2. The CDR3 spans 16 residues. V trimming: 2 bases; J trimming: 2 bases; junction bases outside the gene matches: 7. Germline V gene sequence: CDR1 MNHNY, CDR2 SVGAGI (reference sequence). CDR3 in amino acids: CASSYGLTSFTDTQYF. CDR3 DNA: TGTGCCAGCAGTTACGGGCTGACTAGCTTCACAGATACGCAGTATTTT.

The chain uses TRBV15 and TRBJ1-6, with TRBD1 as a possible D gene (5 bases). V was clipped by 3 bases and J by 6 bases, with 9 bases between them. The V gene's germline CDR1 is LNHNV and CDR2 YYDKDF (reference sequence). The CDR3 extends over 14 amino acids. This CDR3 reads CATSSWTSNSPLHF. Written as DNA, the CDR3 is TGTGCCACCAGCAGCTGGACAAGTAATTCACCCCTCCACTTT.

The J gene is TRBJ2-3, the V gene TRBV20-1, with 8 bases that match TRBD1. CDR3 size: 16 residues. Germline CDR1 DFQATT, CDR2 SNEGSKA (reference sequence). Losses at the gene ends were 3 bases for V and 6 bases for J; bases not matched to a gene: 14. CDR3 residues: CSASTGTGFLRDTQYF. The CDR3 coding sequence is TGCAGTGCTAGTACCGGGACAGGTTTTCTCAGGGATACGCAGTATTTT.

In its sample, this clonotype was seen a few times. This rearrangement joins TRBV18 to TRBJ2-1, with D uncertain. The end of the DNA aligns better with TRBJ2-7, so the J call may be wrong. Germline-derived CDR1 and CDR2 are KGHSH and LQKENI. This CDR3 comprises 13 residues. Written as DNA, the CDR3 is TGTGCCAGCTCACCTGACCAAAACTACGAGCAGTACGTC. It translates to CASSPDQNYEQYV.

This chain uses TRBV5-4 with TRBJ2-2; TRBD1 matches 10 bases. The J segment lost 2 bases and the V segment lost 4 bases, leaving 5 bases of the junction unmatched. From germline, CDR1 is SGHNT and CDR2 YYREEE (reference sequence). The CDR3 totals 16 residues. CDR3 amino acids: CASSEGTGVNTGELFF. CDR3 DNA sequence: TGTGCCAGCAGCGAGGGGACAGGGGTCAACACCGGGGAGCTGTTTTTT.